What follows are 18 T cell receptor beta chains derived from one specimen sequenced in a study of regulatory T cells in long-lasting Graves disease. Time point of the sample: newly diagnosed GD, antithyroid drugs for less than 3 months. The TCR library was made from RNA extracted from PBMCs. Arm-PCR with iRepertoire HTBI primers amplified the CDR3 regions for these TCR beta libraries. TCRdb ran MiXCR on the multiplex PCR reads and lists one entry per CDR3 protein. This sample has 200,000 to 250,000 distinct CDR3 sequences; around 19% occur once, and the top ten carry more than 20%. The source material was peripheral blood mononuclear cells (PBMCs), sampled at new diagnosis, from a patient treated with antithyroid drugs. These receptors were obtained from a female donor with Graves disease.

The sample holds many counts of this clonotype. The chain links TRBV11-3 to TRBJ1-4, with D tentatively TRBD1 (6 bases). V was pared by 5 bases and J by 7 bases, with 11 bases between. Germline CDR1 SGHNT, CDR2 YENEEA. There are 13 residues in the CDR3. Written as DNA, the CDR3 is TGTGCCAGCAGCGCGATACAGGGTGAAAAACTGTTTTTT. Its translation is CASSAIQGEKLFF.

This clonotype was found many times. This rearrangement joins TRBV20-1 to TRBJ1-2; 7 positions agree with TRBD1. CDR1 is DFQATT and CDR2 is SNEGSKA in the germline V gene (reference sequence). CDR3 size: 14 residues. J gave up 7 bases and V 2 bases, and 10 bases lay outside the gene matches. The CDR3 DNA follows: TGCAGTGCTAGATCAGGGGGAGCTTCGGTTGGCTACACCTTC. Protein product: CSARSGGASVGYTF.

This clonotype was seen only once. This chain uses TRBV12-3 or TRBV12-4 with TRBJ2-7, with D possibly matching TRBD2 (5 bases). Trimming removed 5 bases at V and 3 bases at J, with 17 bases between. The CDR3 has 15 residues. As DNA, the CDR3 is TGTGCCAGCAGTCACGTCATTACGGGGATCTACGAGCAGTACTTC. Translation gives CASSHVITGIYEQYF.

This clonotype was detected only once. The CDR3 DNA reads TGCAGTGTCCCCCGGGGTGCAGTTTCACCCCTCCACTTT. This gives the protein CSVPRGAVSPLHF. The chain joins TRBV20-1 to TRBJ1-6, with D uncertain. This CDR3 has 13 residues. The V gene's germline CDR1 is DFQATT and CDR2 SNEGSKA (reference sequence). Trimming removed 7 bases from V and 9 bases from J, with 16 bases in between.

V gene TRBV19 combines with J gene TRBJ1-2, with 7 bases identical to TRBD1. Germline trimming cut 6 bases from V and 4 bases from J; bases unmatched to any gene: 8. The CDR3 consists of 14 residues. From germline, CDR1 is LNHDA and CDR2 SQIVND (reference sequence). CDR3 nucleotide sequence: TGTGCCAGTAGAGACCACCAGGGGGGCTATGGCTACACCTTC. Its protein product is CASRDHQGGYGYTF.

J is TRBJ2-3 and V is TRBV5-1; 9 bases align to TRBD2. The CDR3 is 16 amino acids. From germline, CDR1 is SGHRS and CDR2 YFSETQ. V gave up 0 bases and J gave up 0 bases; unmatched junction bases: 2. This CDR3 is CASSLAGTSSTDTQYF. The CDR3 region has the DNA TGCGCCAGCAGCTTGGCTGGGACTAGCAGCACAGATACGCAGTATTTT.

This clonotype was found once. The likely explanation is a read error, given a far larger clone one base away. The chain carries TRBV4-3 and TRBJ2-7; no definite D call. This CDR3 is 13 amino acids long. Trimming removed 1 base from V and 7 bases from J, with 11 bases in between. Per the germline V gene, CDR1 is LGHNA and CDR2 is YSLEER. The CDR3 coding sequence is TGCGCCAGCAGCCAAGGGCGGTACAATGAGCAGTACTTC. Translated, it gives CASSQGRYNEQYF.

The chain combines TRBV6-1 with TRBJ2-2; the match to TRBD1 covers 9 bases. With 5 bases clipped from V and 5 bases from J, the junction kept 3 bases outside the gene matches. CDR1 is MNHNS and CDR2 is SASEGT in the germline V gene. The CDR3 is 14 amino acids. The CDR3 is CASSTGGSTGELFF. As DNA, the CDR3 is TGTGCCAGCAGTACAGGGGGCTCGACCGGGGAGCTGTTTTTT.

V is TRBV4-1 and J is TRBJ1-2; D may be TRBD1 (5 bases). CDR1 is MGHRA, CDR2 YSYEKL, per germline. V lost 1 base and J 3 bases, leaving 15 bases between the germline ends. This CDR3 region has 16 residues. The DNA for the CDR3 is TGCGCCAGCAGCCAAGGAGGAGTTGGGGGGGACTATGGCTACACCTTC. Amino acid sequence: CASSQGGVGGDYGYTF.

This clonotype was detected ten times or more. The rearrangement uses TRBV28 and TRBJ2-1; D uncertain. Germline V gives CDR1 MDHEN, CDR2 SYDVKM. Deletions cut 4 bases from V and 3 bases from J, with 1 base between. The CDR3 extends over 11 amino acids. CDR3 region: CASSYYNEQFF. The CDR3 DNA reads as TGTGCCAGCAGTTACTACAATGAGCAGTTCTTC. The full variable domain, in which reference TRBV28 and TRBJ2-1 provide the parts outside the CDR3, is DVKVTQSSRYLVKRTGEKVFLECVQDMDHENMFWYRQDPGLGLRLIYFSYDVKMKEKGDIPEGYSVSREKKERFSLILESASTNQTSMYLCASSYYNEQFFGPGTRLTVL.

This rearrangement joins TRBV6-2 or TRBV6-3 to TRBJ2-7, with 9 bases lining up with TRBD1. The germline V gene encodes CDR1 MNHEY and CDR2 SVGEGT. V dropped 0 bases and J dropped 5; count of bases not matched to a gene: 11. The CDR3 loop spans 17 amino acids. CDR3 in DNA: TGTGCCAGCAGTTACTCTACTCCGGGACAGGGTATCAACGAGCAGTACTTC. Its protein product is CASSYSTPGQGINEQYF.

This clonotype has ten or more counts. This rearrangement joins TRBV2 to TRBJ1-2, with unresolved D. The CDR3 sequence is 12 residues long. Trimming took off 5 bases at V and 8 bases at J, with 12 bases between the two ends. The germline CDR1 and CDR2 sequences are SNHLY and FYNNEI. The CDR3 protein is CASSFPLGGYTF. In DNA, the CDR3 is TGTGCCAGCAGTTTTCCCCTGGGGGGCTACACCTTC.

At least ten counts were recorded for this clonotype. V and J are TRBV4-3 and TRBJ1-2, with D possibly TRBD1 on 5 matching bases. Germline V CDR1 and CDR2: LGHNA, YSLEER. The CDR3 has 15 amino acids. The ends were cut back, 4 bases at V and 3 bases at J, with 15 bases in the middle. As DNA, the CDR3 is TGCGCCAGCAGCCGGGCCCCTCGGGACCACTATGGCTACACCTTC. Translation gives CASSRAPRDHYGYTF.

This clonotype was seen at least ten times. The rearrangement links TRBV10-2 to TRBJ1-1; no clear D gene. This CDR3 region has 12 residues. Trimming cost V 3 bases and J 4 bases, with 6 bases left between them. Germline V gene sequence: CDR1 WSHSY, CDR2 SAAADI. The CDR3 sequence is CASSERVTEAFF. The CDR3, as DNA: TGCGCCAGCAGTGAAAGAGTCACTGAAGCTTTCTTT.

In this sample, this clonotype turned up many times. This rearrangement joins TRBV19 to TRBJ1-5; 7 bases match TRBD1. V was pared by 3 bases and J by 0 bases, with 2 bases of the junction left unmatched. The CDR3 loop spans 15 amino acids. Germline V gene data show CDR1 as LNHDA and CDR2 as SQIVND (reference sequence). CDR3 sequence (DNA): TGTGCCAGTAGTATGGACAGGAATAGCAATCAGCCCCAGCATTTT. The encoded protein is CASSMDRNSNQPQHF.

This clonotype has a count of ten or more. The rearrangement uses TRBV12-3 or TRBV12-4 and TRBJ2-7, with D hard to call. CDR3 length: 14 residues. With 6 bases removed from V and 3 bases from J, the gap between germline ends came to 15 bases. The CDR3 here is CASRDGQADYEQYF. CDR3 sequence (DNA): TGTGCCAGCAGAGACGGGCAGGCGGACTACGAGCAGTACTTC.

As for this clonotype: Given a much more abundant clone one base away, this may be a read error. The chain links TRBV6-1 to TRBJ2-7, with 11 bases fitting TRBD1. J lost 3 bases, V lost 2 bases, and 3 bases had no gene match. Per the germline V gene, CDR1 is MNHNS and CDR2 is SASEGT. CDR3 length: 15 residues. Here the CDR3 reads CASSESGTGGYEQYF. CDR3 nucleotides: TGTGCCAGCAGTGAAAGCGGGACAGGGGGCTACGAGCAGTACTTC.

This clonotype was observed many times. The DNA of the CDR3 is TGTGCCACCAGCAGAGACCCGGAGAGAGACTACGAGCAGTACTTC. It codes for CATSRDPERDYEQYF. The chain uses TRBV15 and TRBJ2-7; D not resolved. The CDR3 length is 15 residues. V lost 0 bases and J lost 3, with 12 bases in between. Germline V CDR1 and CDR2: LNHNV, YYDKDF (reference sequence).